What follows is one T cell receptor beta chain and its context. The record originates from a study of blood T cell repertoires in COVID-19. Study context: Spain, Italy and the United States supplied samples that represented acute and convalescent COVID-19. T cells, B-cell-depleted T cells, or PBMCs supplied cDNA or gDNA.

Methods used by the authors: Amplified reference gene primers provided the basis for estimating nucleated cell counts. Profiling relied on immunoSEQ multiplex PCR, and the TCRdb table lists in-frame clones only, not all of them. V, J and clone size are those of that table, while D and trimming were read from the DNA. The table lists over 200,000 clones, nearly 90% of them singletons. CDR1 and CDR2 from the germline V gene are DFQATT and SNEGSKA (reference sequence). V lost 3 bases, J lost 4 bases, and 6 bases stayed unmatched. This CDR3 comprises 14 residues. Sequencing used peripheral blood. This chain joins TRBV20-1 and TRBJ2-5; 9 bases map to TRBD2. The sequence was collected from a woman younger than 30 who had recovered from COVID-19. In DNA, the CDR3 is TGCAGTGCTAGTCGTAGCGGGAGACCAGAGACCCAGTACTTC. It translates to CSASRSGRPETQYF.